This T cell receptor beta chain was identified during a study of early stage breast cancer tumors. Only in-frame clones appear in the TCRdb table, and some are missing; sequencing was by immunoSEQ multiplex PCR. In the table there are 30,000 to 40,000 clones, 65% to 75% of which are singletons. Germline V gives CDR1 GTSNPN, CDR2 SVGIG (reference sequence). The CDR3 length is 13 residues. Trimming cost V 0 bases and J 6 bases, with 9 bases left between them. The sample taken for sequencing was blood. The J gene is TRBJ1-5, the V gene TRBV30; no definite D call. The sequence derives from a person aged 55 to 75 with breast cancer. CDR3 region: CAWSVRGLQPQHF. Written as DNA, the CDR3 is TGTGCCTGGAGTGTACGGGGTCTTCAGCCCCAGCATTTT.